This T cell receptor beta chain was documented in a study of T cell repertoires in cytomegalovirus infection. Study details: Recently identified HLA-C-restricted CMV epitopes and well-studied HLA-B-restricted CMV epitopes were used by the study. The public TCR beta signatures pointed to both CMV infection and matching HLA type.

Germline CDR1 reads SGHNT; CDR2 reads YYREEE (reference sequence). The V and J ends lost 0 bases and 2 bases respectively, with 10 bases between them. The CDR3 loop spans 15 amino acids. This clonotype was observed a few times. Antigen specificity is unknown. TCRdb independently ran MiXCR on the reads; one entry per CDR3 protein. The sample consists of 900,000 to 950,000 distinct CDR3 sequences, about a third of them appearing once. The sequence came from a human donor in good health (CMV status not recorded). Some clones in this sample may be carry-over from other donors' samples. The sample was cultured CD8+ T cells from PBMCs, taken from culture after CMV antigen stimulation. The rearrangement links TRBV5-4 to TRBJ2-3; D might be TRBD1 or TRBD2, each matching 5 bases. The CDR3 loop is CASSLAGTYTDTQYF. The CDR3 coding sequence is TGTGCCAGCAGCTTGGCCGGGACCTACACAGATACGCAGTATTTT.